One sample yielded the 20 T cell receptor beta chains listed below, sequenced in a study of blood T cell repertoires in COVID-19. Profiled with immunoSEQ multiplex PCR; TCRdb holds only in-frame clones, not every one. The table includes approximately 80,000 clones, around 76% detected once. Input material: peripheral blood. The receptors come from a human donor in a cohort sampled during active COVID-19.

The J gene is TRBJ1-4, the V gene TRBV5-1; D is uncertain. Germline values: CDR1 SGHRS, CDR2 YFSETQ. This CDR3 has 14 amino acids. V shed 1 base and J shed 6 bases, with 10 bases lying between them. This CDR3 reads CASSLSGGDEKLFF. DNA for the CDR3: TGCGCCAGCAGCTTGTCGGGAGGTGATGAAAAACTGTTTTTT.

Comments on this clone: Different DNA sequences within this sample yield the same CDR3. The V gene is TRBV5-1, the J gene TRBJ2-5; 7 bases line up with TRBD2. Germline CDR1 and CDR2: SGHRS and YFSETQ. The junction had 1 base not matched to a gene; V was cut back by 0 bases and J by 5 bases. CDR3 length: 13 amino acids. Here the CDR3 reads CASSLGSGETQYF. CDR3 DNA sequence: TGCGCCAGCAGCTTGGGTAGCGGGGAGACCCAGTACTTC. Full variable domain (outside the CDR3, taken from reference TRBV5-1 and TRBJ2-5): KAGVTQTPRYLIKTRGQQVTLSCSPISGHRSVSWYQQTPGQGLQFLFEYFSETQRNKGNFPGRFSGRQFSNSRSEMNVSTLELGDSALYLCASSLGSGETQYFGPGTRLLVL.

The J gene is TRBJ1-2, the V gene TRBV11-3; 8 bases are shared with TRBD1. Germline V gene data show CDR1 as SGHNT and CDR2 as YENEEA. This CDR3 comprises 13 residues. V dropped 4 bases and J dropped 4; count of bases not matched to a gene: 2. CDR3: CASSSDRGYGYTF. CDR3 nucleotides: TGTGCCAGCAGCTCCGACAGGGGCTATGGCTACACCTTC.

This chain joins TRBV3-1 (or the pseudogene TRBV3-2) and TRBJ2-7; D remains unclear. The ends were cut back, 3 bases at V and 3 bases at J, with 9 bases in the middle. The CDR3 contains 13 residues. Germline values: CDR1 LGHDT, CDR2 YNNKEL (reference sequence). Here the CDR3 reads CASSQGRFYEQYF. The CDR3 DNA follows: TGTGCCAGCAGCCAGGGCAGATTCTACGAGCAGTACTTC.

This clone occurred a few times. The genes are TRBV6-1 and TRBJ2-1; perhaps TRBD1 as D (6 bases). Germline assignment: CDR1 MNHNS and CDR2 SASEGT. V lost 2 bases and J 8 bases, leaving 19 bases between the germline ends. The CDR3 spans 16 residues. CDR3 sequence: CASSERGTIAGYEQFF. In nucleotides, the CDR3 is TGTGCCAGCAGTGAAAGAGGGACAATTGCCGGGTATGAGCAGTTCTTC.

The V call is TRBV16, the J call TRBJ2-7; D is uncertain. This CDR3 contains 12 residues. Germline-derived CDR1 and CDR2 are KGHSY and FQNENV. The ends were cut back, 5 bases at V and 5 bases at J, with 10 bases in the middle. The CDR3, as DNA: TGTGCCAGCAGCTTACAATCCGACGAGCAGTACTTC. Translated, it gives CASSLQSDEQYF.

The chain combines TRBV30 with TRBJ2-1; D is uncertain. Germline V gene sequence: CDR1 GTSNPN, CDR2 SVGIG (reference sequence). CDR3 length: 10 amino acids. Trimming removed 5 bases at V and 9 bases at J, with 8 bases between. In DNA form, the CDR3 reads TGTGCCTGGCAGATCACTGAGCAGTTCTTC. Translated, it gives CAWQITEQFF.

The chain has TRBV21-1 and TRBJ2-1; the D call in the table, TRBD2, was not verified against the DNA. TRBV21-1 is flagged as a pseudogene. This CDR3 region has 16 residues. CDR3 DNA sequence: TGTGCCAGCAGCATGCCGGGACTAGCGGGTGACAATGAGCAGTTCTTC. This translates into CASSMPGLAGDNEQFF.

The chain has TRBV27 and TRBJ1-1; D perhaps matches TRBD1 (6 bases). Trimming pared 3 bases from V and 4 bases from J, leaving 9 bases between. The CDR3 contains 13 residues. The germline V gene has CDR1 MNHEY and CDR2 SMNVEV (reference sequence). CDR3 amino acids: CASSFPGVTEAFF. The CDR3 coding sequence is TGTGCCAGCAGTTTCCCAGGGGTCACTGAAGCTTTCTTT.

This clone was detected a few times. The chain has TRBV6-6 and TRBJ1-1; D may be TRBD1 (6 bases). In germline, CDR1 is MNHNY, CDR2 SVGAGI (reference sequence). CDR3 length: 14 amino acids. V dropped 4 bases and J dropped 3 bases, with 12 bases sitting between them. CDR3 nucleotide sequence: TGTGCCAGCAGTTTACAGGGAAGGGACACTGAAGCTTTCTTT. Translating it yields CASSLQGRDTEAFF.

The chain couples TRBV2 to TRBJ1-2, with 9 nucleotides matching TRBD1. The J segment lost 7 bases and the V segment lost 6 bases, leaving 3 bases of the junction unmatched. Germline V lookup: CDR1 SNHLY, CDR2 FYNNEI. The CDR3 sequence is 12 residues long. For the CDR3, the DNA is TGTGCCAGCAGGACAGGGGGGGGTGGCTACACCTTC. Translating gives CASRTGGGGYTF.

The sample holds a few counts of this clone. The chain carries TRBV14 and TRBJ2-1; a possible D gene is TRBD2 (5 bases). This CDR3 spans 16 amino acids. Germline assignment: CDR1 SGHDN and CDR2 FVKESK. V lost 1 base to trimming and J lost 5 bases, with 15 bases between them. The CDR3 coding sequence is TGTGCCAGCAGCCAAGGATATGGGTCGGGAAACAATGAGCAGTTCTTC. This encodes CASSQGYGSGNNEQFF.

The V call is TRBV30, the J call TRBJ1-2, with a tentative D call TRBD1 (6 bases). This CDR3 contains 13 residues. Per germline, CDR1 GTSNPN and CDR2 SVGIG (reference sequence). Trimming removed 3 bases from V and 2 bases from J, with 10 bases in between. The CDR3 region has the DNA TGTGCCTGGAGACCACAGGGAAACTATGGCTACACCTTC. Its protein product is CAWRPQGNYGYTF.

The chain employs TRBV4-3 and TRBJ1-2; D gene ambiguous. Trimming took off 1 base at V and 3 bases at J, with 15 bases between the two ends. There are 16 residues in the CDR3. Germline V gene sequence: CDR1 LGHNA, CDR2 YSLEER. This CDR3 reads CASSQGGGLDDYGYTF. DNA of the CDR3: TGCGCCAGCAGCCAAGGTGGAGGGCTTGACGACTATGGCTACACCTTC.

The V and J genes are TRBV19 and TRBJ1-1; possible D gene TRBD1, 6 bases. Looked up from germline, CDR1 is LNHDA and CDR2 is SQIVND (reference sequence). The CDR3 contains 15 residues. V was cut by 6 bases and J by 4 bases, with 18 bases left in between. DNA of the CDR3: TGTGCCAGTAGGATTAATTCCCCAGGGGCCACTGAAGCTTTCTTT. Protein product: CASRINSPGATEAFF.

There are a few counts of this clone. This rearrangement joins TRBV5-4 to TRBJ2-2; 16 bases map to TRBD2. With V trimmed by 4 bases and J by 6 bases, 12 bases remained unmatched. Germline CDR1 SGHNT, CDR2 YYREEE (reference sequence). The CDR3 is made up of 19 amino acids. CDR3 coding DNA: TGTGCCAGCAGCCAGGGGACTAGCGGGAGGGTGATATCCGCCGGGGAGCTGTTTTTT. Translated, it gives CASSQGTSGRVISAGELFF.

This chain uses TRBV18 with TRBJ2-3; possible D gene TRBD2, 6 bases. From germline, CDR1 is KGHSH and CDR2 LQKENI. Trimming stripped 3 bases from V and 2 bases from J, with 12 bases between. This CDR3 contains 15 residues. Here the CDR3 reads CASSPWGETTDTQYF. The CDR3 DNA follows: TGTGCCAGCTCACCGTGGGGGGAGACCACAGATACGCAGTATTTT.

Comment on this clone: A read error may explain this, as a much larger clone is one base away. The chain is built from TRBV14 and TRBJ2-7; a possible D gene is TRBD1 (7 bases). The CDR3 runs to 12 residues. CDR1 is SGHDN and CDR2 is FVKESK in the germline V gene. CDR3 in DNA: TGTGCTTCAGGGGGGAATTCCTACAAGCAGTACTTC. Protein: CASGGNSYKQYF.

This clone appeared a single time. V usage is TRBV5-1 and J usage is TRBJ2-7, with TRBD1 matching over 7 bases. V lost 3 bases to trimming and J lost 2 bases; unmatched junction nucleotides: 5. CDR1 and CDR2 (germline): SGHRS, YFSETQ. The CDR3 length is 14 residues. The CDR3 reads CASSWGQRPYEQYF. The CDR3 region has the DNA TGCGCCAGCAGCTGGGGACAGCGTCCCTACGAGCAGTACTTC.

This clone came up many times. V gene TRBV7-2 combines with J gene TRBJ2-7; 10 bases map to TRBD2. Germline assignment: CDR1 SGHTA and CDR2 FQGNSA. The ends lost 5 bases at V and 5 bases at J; junction bases unmatched: 9. This CDR3 is built from 15 residues. CDR3 sequence (DNA): TGTGCCAGCAGCCCGAGCGGGAGGGATCCCCACGAGCAGTACGTC. Protein sequence: CASSPSGRDPHEQYV.